The T cell receptor (beta chain) described here comes from a study of cytomegalovirus exposure and HLA in healthy donors. This clone appeared a single time. Its target is not known. This CDR3 has 14 residues. Between the trimmed V and J ends, which lost 1 base and 11 bases, there was a span of 14 bases. CDR1 MNHNS and CDR2 SASEGT come from the germline V gene. Findings of the study overall: In a later analysis, an Asian-associated ancestry cluster reportedly showed fewer N-insertions than the approximately 700-donor mean.

13 Jbeta primers and 60 Vbeta primers were used for the PCR. Sequencing used immunoSEQ multiplex PCR; TCRdb keeps in-frame clones, though not all of them. The data show about 150,000 clones, around 75% seen once. This TCR was recovered from a man aged 30-40 years in good health and CMV-seropositive. The chain carries TRBV6-1 and TRBJ1-4; possibly TRBD1 for D (5 bases). What was sequenced was PBMCs. The CDR3 region has the DNA TGTGCCAGCAGTGAAGGTGGGACGGGGGGGAAACTGTTTTTT. Translation: CASSEGGTGGKLFF.